This TCR beta chain was identified during a study of T cells after yellow fever vaccination. Germline V gene sequence: CDR1 SGHRS, CDR2 YFSETQ. CDR3 length: 16 amino acids. Between the trimmed V and J ends, which lost 0 bases and 1 base, there was a span of 13 bases. TCRdb called the 5' RACE reads again in MiXCR, with one record for every CDR3 protein. The sample yields just under 600,000 distinct CDR3 sequences, about 14% seen once. This chain uses TRBV5-1 with TRBJ2-5; no definite D call. This receptor was taken from a man aged 30 to 45 who received the YFV17D yellow fever vaccine. The sample was PBMCs, taken on the day of the yellow fever booster vaccination. Written as DNA, the CDR3 is TGCGCCAGCAGCTTGGGGAACCTGAGAGCCCAAGAGACCCAGTACTTC. Translating gives CASSLGNLRAQETQYF. The variable domain in full, completed from reference TRBV5-1 and TRBJ2-5, reads KAGVTQTPRYLIKTRGQQVTLSCSPISGHRSVSWYQQTPGQGLQFLFEYFSETQRNKGNFPGRFSGRQFSNSRSEMNVSTLELGDSALYLCASSLGNLRAQETQYFGPGTRLLVL.